The 20 T cell receptor beta chains below come from one sample, sequenced in a study of molecular identifiers for immune sequencing clone quantification. A single record per CDR3 protein comes from TCRdb applying MiXCR to the PCR reads. The sample consists of under 600,000 distinct CDR3 sequences, roughly 26% of them appearing once. The sequencing sample was made of naive CD8+ T cells from blood, with Jurkat cell RNA spiked in. Subset defined: FACS-sorted CD8+CD4-CCR7+CD45RA+ naive T cells. The receptors shown here come from a human donor in good health. Some libraries in this study had Jurkat cell RNA spiked in.

V and J are TRBV2 and TRBJ2-7; maybe TRBD1 (6 bases). From germline, CDR1 is SNHLY and CDR2 FYNNEI. Trimming left V 6 bases short and J 1 base short, with 10 bases between. The CDR3 runs to 13 residues. This CDR3 is CASRPRGSYEQYF. Written as DNA, the CDR3 is TGTGCCAGCAGACCCAGGGGTTCCTACGAGCAGTACTTC.

This clonotype was picked up a small number of times. The V and J genes are TRBV9 and TRBJ2-1; 9 bases match TRBD1. This CDR3 comprises 15 residues. Losses at the gene ends were 3 bases for V and 3 bases for J; bases not matched to a gene: 4. Germline assignment: CDR1 SGDLS and CDR2 YYNGEE. In DNA form, the CDR3 reads TGTGCCAGCAGCGGACAGGGGGACTTCTACAATGAGCAGTTCTTC. It codes for CASSGQGDFYNEQFF.

This clonotype was seen ten or more times. CDR3 nucleotide sequence: TGTGCCAGCAAACAGCCCAATCAGCCCCAGCATTTT. Its translation is CASKQPNQPQHF. The rearrangement links TRBV12-3 or TRBV12-4 to TRBJ1-5; D gene ambiguous. V was pared by 7 bases and J by 3 bases, with 7 bases between. The CDR3 loop spans 12 amino acids.

The rearrangement uses TRBV27 and TRBJ2-7; TRBD1 is a possible D gene (5 bases). Trimming pared 0 bases from V and 2 bases from J, leaving 11 bases between. CDR3 size: 15 residues. Germline CDR1 MNHEY, CDR2 SMNVEV (reference sequence). CDR3 in DNA: TGTGCCAGCAGTTTATCTATAGGGGTCCCCTACGAGCAGTACTTC. It is translated as CASSLSIGVPYEQYF.

CDR3 amino acids: CASSSVPGQGARDTGELFF. The CDR3 DNA reads TGTGCCAGCAGCTCCGTTCCGGGACAGGGGGCGCGGGACACCGGGGAGCTGTTTTTT. The chain has TRBV9 and TRBJ2-2; 12 bases fit TRBD1. The germline V gene encodes CDR1 SGDLS and CDR2 YYNGEE. The CDR3 runs to 19 residues. The J segment lost 3 bases and the V segment lost 4 bases, leaving 13 bases of the junction unmatched.

About this clonotype: A much larger clonotype is one base distant, so this may be a read error. The V and J genes are TRBV4-1 and TRBJ1-5; no clear D gene. The germline gives CDR1 MGHRA, CDR2 YSYEKL. CDR3 size: 14 residues. Between the trimmed V and J ends, which lost 1 base and 1 base, there was a span of 5 bases. CDR3 nucleotide sequence: TGCGCCAGCAGCCAAGCTATCAGCAATCAGCCCCAGCATTTT. This codes for CASSQAISNQPQHF.

There are a few counts of this clonotype. J is TRBJ2-5 and V is TRBV4-1, with D unclear. The CDR3 contains 15 residues. The V end was cut by 0 bases, the J end by 3 bases, with 11 bases between. CDR1 and CDR2 (germline): MGHRA, YSYEKL. The CDR3 DNA sequence: TGCGCCAGCAGCCAAGATCGCGGAGAAGAAGAGACCCAGTACTTC. It specifies CASSQDRGEEETQYF.

A note on this clonotype: It is likely a read error: a sequence one base away is far more abundant. The chain recombines TRBV5-6 with TRBJ1-1; unclear D gene. Per the germline V gene, CDR1 is SGHDT and CDR2 is YYEEEE. Trimming shortened V by 3 bases and J by 6 bases, and 9 bases separated the two germline ends. The CDR3 totals 12 residues. CDR3 loop: CASSWSNAEAFF. The CDR3 nucleotides read TGTGCCAGCAGCTGGTCAAACGCTGAAGCTTTCTTT.

The genes are TRBV2 and TRBJ2-7; TRBD2 matches 8 bases. V shed 5 bases, J shed 3 bases, and the junction held 6 bases outside the gene matches. The CDR3 is 14 residues long. CDR1 is SNHLY and CDR2 is FYNNEI in the germline V gene. The DNA for the CDR3 is TGTGCCAGCAGTCGTAGCGGGATATTCTACGAGCAGTACTTC. It translates to CASSRSGIFYEQYF.

V usage is TRBV14 and J usage is TRBJ2-2; 7 positions agree with TRBD2. V lost 4 bases and J lost 7; bases outside the gene matches: 3. The V gene's germline CDR1 is SGHDN and CDR2 FVKESK. The CDR3 totals 13 residues. DNA for the CDR3: TGTGCCAGCAGCCCACTAGCGCTCGGGGAGCTGTTTTTT. Residues: CASSPLALGELFF.

Turning to this clonotype: A much larger clone differs by one base, so this may be a read error. V is TRBV9 and J is TRBJ1-2; D unclear. Per germline, CDR1 SGDLS and CDR2 YYNGEE. This CDR3 has 14 residues. The CDR3: CASSVDQYPYGHTF. The DNA for the CDR3 is TGTGCCAGCAGCGTAGATCAGTACCCCTATGGCCACACCTTC.

CDR3 DNA sequence: TGTGCCAGCAGCTCCAGGGACTCTGGAAACACCATATATTTT. The encoded protein is CASSSRDSGNTIYF. The chain links TRBV7-2 to TRBJ1-3; maybe TRBD1 (5 bases). V gave up 4 bases and J gave up 0 bases, with 7 bases separating them. Germline V CDR1 and CDR2: SGHTA, FQGNSA. CDR3 length: 14 amino acids.

This clonotype has a count of ten or more. The chain uses TRBV27 and TRBJ2-4; D is undetermined. From germline, CDR1 is MNHEY and CDR2 SMNVEV (reference sequence). The CDR3 runs to 10 residues. The V and J ends lost 8 bases and 7 bases respectively, with 6 bases between them. CDR3 DNA sequence: TGTGCCAGCGGTACGAACATTCAGTACTTC. This codes for CASGTNIQYF.

V is TRBV7-9 and J is TRBJ1-4; a possible D gene is TRBD1 (5 bases). Germline values: CDR1 SEHNR, CDR2 FQNEAQ (reference sequence). V was pared by 5 bases and J by 1 base, with 14 bases between. CDR3 size: 16 residues. CDR3 loop: CASSPRTRETNEKLFF. As DNA, the CDR3 is TGTGCCAGCAGCCCCAGGACAAGGGAAACTAATGAAAAACTGTTTTTT.

This clonotype was seen ten or more times. The genes are TRBV25-1 and TRBJ1-1; tentatively, D is TRBD1 (5 bases). The length of the CDR3 is 13 residues. The V end was cut by 2 bases, the J end by 7 bases, with 11 bases between. The germline V gene has CDR1 MGHDK and CDR2 SYGVNS. The CDR3: CASSEGGAVEAFF. The CDR3 DNA is TGTGCCAGCAGTGAAGGGGGAGCGGTTGAAGCTTTCTTT.

This clonotype has a single count. A much bigger clone sits one base away, suggesting this may be a read error. This sequence joins TRBV6-6 and TRBJ2-5; 14 nucleotides agree with TRBD2. CDR1 is MNHNY and CDR2 is SVGAGI in the germline V gene (reference sequence). V shed 10 bases and J 9 bases; nucleotides not matched to a gene: 13. This CDR3 has 15 amino acids. As DNA, the CDR3 is TGTGCCACCTTCGAGGGACTAGCGGGAGTTGAGGCCCAGTACTTC. It translates to CATFEGLAGVEAQYF.

This clonotype was observed a handful of times. V usage is TRBV6-2 or TRBV6-3 and J usage is TRBJ2-2; 10 bases fit TRBD2. The CDR3 sequence is 14 residues long. Trimming cost V 7 bases and J 6 bases; bases outside gene matches: 5. Germline V gene sequence: CDR1 MNHEY, CDR2 SVGEGT. The CDR3 here is CASTPGLAPGELFF. The CDR3 coding sequence is TGTGCCAGCACACCGGGACTAGCGCCCGGGGAGCTGTTTTTT.

With respect to this clonotype: This may come from a read error, since a much larger clone is one base off. The chain employs TRBV4-3 and TRBJ2-5, with D perhaps matching TRBD2 (7 bases). The CDR3 length is 18 residues. Germline assignment: CDR1 LGHNA and CDR2 YSLEER. The DNA for the CDR3 is TGCGCCCGCAGCCAATCGGTCCCAGGGGCGGGGGACCAAGAGACCCAGTACTTC. Translation gives CARSQSVPGAGDQETQYF.

This clonotype was detected many times. The V gene is TRBV7-9, the J gene TRBJ2-7; TRBD2 aligns across 7 bases. Trimming removed 5 bases from V and 3 bases from J; junction bases left unmatched: 7. This CDR3 has 14 amino acids. The germline V gene encodes CDR1 SEHNR and CDR2 FQNEAQ (reference sequence). The CDR3 nucleotides read TGTGCCAGCAGCCCGGGGACTAACGACTACGAGCAGTACTTC. It codes for CASSPGTNDYEQYF.

This clonotype was seen only a few times. The chain couples TRBV19 to TRBJ2-5; D possibly uses TRBD1 or TRBD2 (5 bases each). The CDR3 contains 14 residues. V gave up 4 bases and J gave up 3 bases, with 12 bases separating them. Germline V lookup: CDR1 LNHDA, CDR2 SQIVND (reference sequence). The CDR3 protein is CASSRRDGKETQYF. For the CDR3, the DNA is TGTGCCAGTAGTAGACGGGACGGAAAAGAGACCCAGTACTTC.